This T cell receptor beta chain came from a study of patients and donors after allogeneic stem cell transplantation. One entry per CDR3 protein results from TCRdb running MiXCR on the RT-PCR reads. The data contain 900,000 to 1,000,000 distinct CDR3 sequences, under 20% of them singletons. The TCR sequence derives from a human donor who was either an allogeneic HSCT recipient or a stem cell or donor lymphocyte infusion donor (not recorded which). It is not recorded whose cells these are; they may come from a transplant donor. Material for sequencing was blood, either unsorted or a sorted T cell fraction (not recorded which).

The CDR3 bases are TGTGCCAGCAGTTACTCGGGACAGGGTTACACTGAAGCTTTCTTT. Its translation: CASSYSGQGYTEAFF. The chain links TRBV6-5 to TRBJ1-1; TRBD1 aligns across 9 bases. This CDR3 comprises 15 residues. CDR1 is MNHEY and CDR2 is SVGAGI in the germline V gene. V lost 0 bases to trimming and J lost 3 bases; unmatched junction nucleotides: 2.